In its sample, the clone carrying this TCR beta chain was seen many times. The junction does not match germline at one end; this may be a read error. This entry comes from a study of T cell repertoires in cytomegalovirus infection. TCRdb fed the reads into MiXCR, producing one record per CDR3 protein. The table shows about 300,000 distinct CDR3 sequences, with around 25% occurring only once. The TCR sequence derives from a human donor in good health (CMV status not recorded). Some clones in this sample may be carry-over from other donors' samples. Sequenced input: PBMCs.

CDR3 sequence: CASSLGIDEQYF. CDR3 DNA: TGTGCCAGCAGTTTAGGAATCGACGAGCAGTACTTC. This chain joins TRBV7-9 and TRBJ2-7; D unclear. Per germline, CDR1 SEHNR and CDR2 FQNEAQ (reference sequence). The CDR3 totals 12 residues.